Each of the 28 T cell receptor beta chains below was sequenced from the same sample in a study of T cells after yellow fever vaccination. TCRdb re-analysed the 5' RACE reads in MiXCR, keeping a single row per CDR3 protein. This sample has hundreds of thousands of distinct CDR3 sequences; around a sixth occur once, and the top ten carry roughly a sixth. Material: PBMCs, obtained about 5 days after the first yellow fever vaccination. All receptors come from a man younger than 35 who received the YFV17D yellow fever vaccine.

The chain recombines TRBV28 with TRBJ1-5, with unresolved D. The V gene's germline CDR1 is MDHEN and CDR2 SYDVKM. V gave up 6 bases and J gave up 1 base, with 10 bases separating them. The CDR3 length is 14 residues. CDR3 sequence reads: CASSDQASNQPQHF. The CDR3 region has the DNA TGTGCCAGCAGCGACCAGGCCAGCAATCAGCCCCAGCATTTT.

A few counts support this clonotype. The rearrangement uses TRBV9 and TRBJ1-4; 8 bases fit TRBD1. Germline V lookup: CDR1 SGDLS, CDR2 YYNGEE. V shed 3 bases, J shed 0 bases, and the junction held 4 bases outside the gene matches. This CDR3 has 16 amino acids. The CDR3 bases are TGTGCCAGCAGCGCCCAGGGGGCTGCAACTAATGAAAAACTGTTTTTT. The encoded protein is CASSAQGAATNEKLFF.

This clonotype was seen many times. The rearrangement uses TRBV20-1 and TRBJ1-1, with D possibly matching TRBD1 (5 bases). The germline V and J ends were trimmed by 2 bases and 2 bases, with 15 bases remaining between them. The CDR3 spans 15 residues. The germline gives CDR1 DFQATT, CDR2 SNEGSKA (reference sequence). CDR3 bases: TGCAGTGCTAGACCCCCCCTGGGACCTAACACTGAAGCTTTCTTT. The encoded protein is CSARPPLGPNTEAFF.

This clonotype has just a few counts. This rearrangement joins TRBV7-6 to TRBJ2-3; D unclear. V was trimmed by 1 base and J by 0 bases, leaving 8 bases between them. CDR1 and CDR2 from the germline V gene are SGHVS and FNYEAQ. The CDR3 has 15 residues. CDR3 in amino acids: CASSLVGFSTDTQYF. The DNA of the CDR3 is TGTGCCAGCAGCTTAGTCGGATTTAGCACAGATACGCAGTATTTT.

As DNA, the CDR3 is TGCGCCAGCAGCATATCGGGACAGGGCGTTTTAGCCAACTATGGCTACACCTTC. This translates into CASSISGQGVLANYGYTF. The chain is built from TRBV5-1 and TRBJ1-2; 9 nucleotides align to TRBD1. Looked up from germline, CDR1 is SGHRS and CDR2 is YFSETQ. With 4 bases clipped from V and 2 bases from J, the junction kept 15 bases outside the gene matches. The CDR3 loop spans 18 amino acids.

This clonotype has only a few counts. The chain combines TRBV4-1 with TRBJ2-6, with D possibly being TRBD1 (6 bases). V gave up 0 bases and J gave up 4 bases, with 10 bases separating them. Germline V CDR1 and CDR2: MGHRA, YSYEKL. The CDR3 extends over 16 amino acids. CDR3 sequence: CASSQDMGAGANVLTF. DNA for the CDR3: TGCGCCAGCAGCCAAGATATGGGGGCCGGGGCCAACGTCCTGACTTTC.

There are a few counts of this clonotype. The chain carries TRBV7-2 and TRBJ2-2; TRBD2 is a possible D gene (5 bases). Germline loops: CDR1 SGHTA, CDR2 FQGNSA. CDR3 length: 15 amino acids. Trimming cost V 5 bases and J 7 bases, with 17 bases left between them. DNA of the CDR3: TGTGCCAGCAGCATGATTGACGGAGGCGTCGGGGAGCTGTTTTTT. The encoded protein is CASSMIDGGVGELFF. Supplemented by reference TRBV7-2 and TRBJ2-2, the full variable domain reads GAGVSQSPSNKVTEKGKDVELRCDPISGHTALYWYRQSLGQGLEFLIYFQGNSAPDKSGLPSDRFSAERTGGSVSTLTIQRTQQEDSAVYLCASSMIDGGVGELFFGEGSRLTVL.

The rearrangement uses TRBV7-3 and TRBJ2-7; a weak D match, TRBD2 (6 bases). CDR3 length equals 15 residues. Germline values: CDR1 SGHTA, CDR2 FQGTGA. V was cut by 0 bases and J by 4 bases, with 13 bases left in between. The CDR3 sequence is CASSLTPGLRYEQYF. For the CDR3, the DNA is TGTGCCAGCAGCTTAACACCGGGACTCCGGTACGAGCAGTACTTC.

The rearrangement joins TRBV5-1 to TRBJ1-3; the D gene is possibly TRBD1 (5 bases). The CDR3 contains 16 residues. Germline lookup yields CDR1 SGHRS and CDR2 YFSETQ. The V end was cut by 4 bases, the J end by 4 bases, with 18 bases between. CDR3 in amino acids: CASSQGVPVSGNTIYF. Written as DNA, the CDR3 is TGCGCCAGCAGCCAGGGCGTTCCGGTCTCCGGAAACACCATATATTTT.

Ten or more counts support this clonotype. This chain joins TRBV24-1 and TRBJ2-2; 8 bases fit TRBD2. The germline V gene has CDR1 KGHDR and CDR2 SFDVKD. This CDR3 spans 17 amino acids. V shed 6 bases, J shed 4 bases, and the junction held 12 bases outside the gene matches. This CDR3 reads CATSSAARGGSTGELFF. The CDR3 DNA follows: TGTGCCACCAGTTCGGCGGCCCGCGGGGGGAGCACCGGGGAGCTGTTTTTT.

In its sample, this clonotype was seen once. V gene TRBV7-2 combines with J gene TRBJ2-1; TRBD2 might be the D (5 bases). The ends were cut back, 8 bases at V and 4 bases at J, with 18 bases in the middle. Per germline, CDR1 SGHTA and CDR2 FQGNSA. The CDR3 loop spans 15 amino acids. The DNA for the CDR3 is TGTGCCAGCGGCAGAGTAGCGCAGACTTACAATGAGCAGTTCTTC. This sequence encodes CASGRVAQTYNEQFF.

Here the CDR3 reads CASSWQGSGNQPQHF. The DNA for the CDR3 is TGTGCCAGTAGTTGGCAGGGGTCGGGCAATCAGCCCCAGCATTTT. The rearrangement joins TRBV19 to TRBJ1-5; the D gene is possibly TRBD1 (6 bases). Germline V gene lookup returns CDR1 LNHDA and CDR2 SQIVND (reference sequence). This CDR3 spans 15 amino acids. Trimming removed 5 bases at V and 2 bases at J, with 13 bases between. Together with reference TRBV19 and TRBJ1-5, the CDR3 gives the full variable domain: DGGITQSPKYLFRKEGQNVTLSCEQNLNHDAMYWYRQDPGQGLRLIYYSQIVNDFQKGDIAEGYSVSREKKESFPLTVTSAQKNPTAFYLCASSWQGSGNQPQHFGDGTRLSIL.

This chain connects TRBV6-2 or TRBV6-3 to TRBJ2-7; tentative D call: TRBD1 (6 bases). V was trimmed by 7 bases and J by 4 bases, leaving 11 bases between them. The CDR3 has 12 amino acids. Germline V gene data show CDR1 as MNHEY and CDR2 as SVGEGT. In DNA, the CDR3 is TGTGCCAGCACCGGACAGTCTTACGAGCAGTACGTC. It yields the protein CASTGQSYEQYV.

This clonotype was picked up a small number of times. V and J are TRBV29-1 and TRBJ1-1; the D is unclear. V lost 0 bases and J 1 base, leaving 12 bases between the germline ends. Germline V gene sequence: CDR1 SQVTM, CDR2 ANQGSEA. The CDR3 runs to 15 residues. This chain's CDR3 is CSVEDPPGKNTEAFF. CDR3 DNA: TGCAGCGTTGAAGATCCCCCGGGGAAGAACACTGAAGCTTTCTTT.

This clonotype was detected many times. This chain connects TRBV4-3 to TRBJ2-3, with TRBD2 matching 13 bases. This CDR3 contains 17 residues. The ends lost 3 bases at V and 5 bases at J; junction bases unmatched: 8. The germline V gene encodes CDR1 LGHNA and CDR2 YSLEER. The DNA of the CDR3 is TGCGCCAGCAGCCAGGCCCAACTAGCGGGGGGGCAAGATACGCAGTATTTT. The encoded protein is CASSQAQLAGGQDTQYF.

This clonotype was seen a few times. The chain has TRBV7-8 and TRBJ2-2; D may correspond to TRBD1 or TRBD2 (5 bases each). Trimming left V 5 bases short and J 4 bases short, with 20 bases between. Germline V gene lookup returns CDR1 SGHVS and CDR2 FQNEAQ. The CDR3 length is 17 residues. The CDR3 protein is CASSPTSRVSGTGELFF. The CDR3 region has the DNA TGTGCCAGCAGCCCCACCTCCAGGGTGAGCGGCACCGGGGAGCTGTTTTTT.

This clonotype showed up just a few times. The J gene is TRBJ2-3, the V gene TRBV12-3 or TRBV12-4; D possibly corresponds to TRBD2 (7 bases). V shed 3 bases and J shed 1 base, with 14 bases lying between them. CDR3 length: 16 residues. As DNA, the CDR3 is TGTGCCAGCAGTTTTTATGCGGGGGCCCGCACAGATACGCAGTATTTT. Its translation is CASSFYAGARTDTQYF.

The chain has TRBV29-1 and TRBJ2-2; a possible D gene is TRBD2 (6 bases). Trimming left V 7 bases short and J 7 bases short, with 16 bases between. Germline-derived CDR1 and CDR2 are SQVTM and ANQGSEA. The CDR3 is 13 residues long. The CDR3 DNA sequence: TGCAGCGGGCGACTAGGAAGTCTCGGGGAGCTGTTTTTT. It encodes CSGRLGSLGELFF.

This clonotype showed up just a few times. The V call is TRBV5-1, the J call TRBJ2-7; 12 bases map to TRBD1. The germline gives CDR1 SGHRS, CDR2 YFSETQ. The V segment lost 3 bases and the J segment 5 bases; nucleotides outside the gene matches: 6. This CDR3 is built from 15 residues. The DNA for the CDR3 is TGCGCCAGCAGCTCCGGGACAGGGGGCCTCCACGAGCAGTACGTC. Encoded protein: CASSSGTGGLHEQYV.

About this clonotype: This may arise from a read error, as a much more abundant clone is one base away. The rearrangement links TRBV5-1 to TRBJ1-6, with D unresolved. From germline, CDR1 is SGHRS and CDR2 YFSETQ. The CDR3 contains 18 residues. CDR3 sequence reads: CASSLAERRNSYSSPLHF. CDR3 bases: TGCGCCAGCAGCTTGGCGGAGAGAAGGAACTCCTATAGTTCACCCCTCCACTTT.

The V and J genes are TRBV10-3 and TRBJ1-2; 9 nucleotides match TRBD1. Germline V gene sequence: CDR1 ENHRY, CDR2 SYGVKD. The CDR3 runs to 13 residues. V was pared by 10 bases and J by 7 bases, with 10 bases of the junction left unmatched. CDR3 protein: CATWGQGGFGYTF. The CDR3, as DNA: TGTGCCACCTGGGGACAGGGAGGTTTTGGCTACACCTTC.

The genes are TRBV5-1 and TRBJ1-2; TRBD1 agrees at 9 bases. The ends lost 0 bases at V and 7 bases at J; junction bases unmatched: 7. CDR3 size: 15 residues. Germline values: CDR1 SGHRS, CDR2 YFSETQ. The CDR3 reads CASSLEAQGAGGYTF. The CDR3 DNA follows: TGCGCCAGCAGCTTGGAAGCACAGGGGGCTGGTGGCTACACCTTC.

This clonotype was counted only a few times. The chain joins TRBV20-1 to TRBJ2-3, with D possibly being TRBD1 (6 bases). Deletions cut 4 bases from V and 4 bases from J, with 15 bases between. The CDR3 is made up of 14 amino acids. Germline lookup yields CDR1 DFQATT and CDR2 SNEGSKA (reference sequence). The CDR3 coding sequence is TGCAGTGCTACGGTTGGGGGCGCGTCAGATACGCAGTATTTT. It specifies CSATVGGASDTQYF.

The chain's CDR3 is CASSKTGGWDEKLFF. The CDR3 DNA follows: TGTGCCAGCAGCAAGACAGGGGGTTGGGATGAAAAACTGTTTTTT. The chain joins TRBV28 to TRBJ1-4; 9 positions agree with TRBD1. This CDR3 region has 15 residues. V lost 6 bases, J lost 6 bases, and 8 bases stayed unmatched. Looked up from germline, CDR1 is MDHEN and CDR2 is SYDVKM.

The chain links TRBV14 to TRBJ2-1; D gene uncertain. The CDR3 loop spans 12 amino acids. Germline V gene lookup returns CDR1 SGHDN and CDR2 FVKESK. V was clipped by 4 bases and J by 9 bases, with 10 bases between them. CDR3 sequence: CASSPWLGEQFF. The CDR3 bases are TGTGCCAGCAGCCCTTGGTTAGGTGAGCAGTTCTTC.

This clonotype was observed a handful of times. V gene TRBV19 combines with J gene TRBJ1-2; D unclear. Per germline, CDR1 LNHDA and CDR2 SQIVND (reference sequence). Trimming removed 6 bases from V and 1 base from J, with 6 bases in between. The CDR3 spans 12 residues. The CDR3 DNA reads TGTGCCAGTAGACAGATTAACTATGGCTACACCTTC. Amino acids: CASRQINYGYTF.

This clonotype was counted only a few times. The chain uses TRBV5-6 and TRBJ1-1, with D unresolved. The length of the CDR3 is 16 residues. The germline CDR1 and CDR2 sequences are SGHDT and YYEEEE. Trimming took 0 bases from V and 7 from J, leaving 19 bases between them. CDR3 residues: CASSLGPAIRSGEAFF. The CDR3, as DNA: TGTGCCAGCAGCTTGGGTCCAGCCATACGGAGTGGTGAAGCTTTCTTT. Full variable domain (remainder filled in from reference TRBV5-6 and TRBJ1-1): DAGVTQSPTHLIKTRGQQVTLRCSPKSGHDTVSWYQQALGQGPQFIFQYYEEEERQRGNFPDRFSGHQFPNYSSELNVNALLLGDSALYLCASSLGPAIRSGEAFFGQGTRLTVV.

The chain carries TRBV5-1 and TRBJ2-1; 11 bases agree with TRBD1. Germline-derived CDR1 and CDR2 are SGHRS and YFSETQ. Unmatched junction bases numbered 8, after V lost 6 bases and J lost 9 bases. This CDR3 contains 14 residues. The CDR3 nucleotides read TGCGCCAGCAACAGGCGGACAGGGGGCTTTGAGCAGTTCTTC. As protein: CASNRRTGGFEQFF.